This TCR beta chain was recovered during a study of T cell changes during pregnancy in multiple sclerosis. TCRdb's copy holds only in-frame clones and misses some; the assay was immunoSEQ multiplex PCR. Of some 45,000 clones detected, roughly nine tenths appear once; the ten largest clones hold roughly 0.9%. Sequenced here: CD4+ T cells from peripheral blood mononuclear cells, sampled after pregnancy. The source of this sequence is a female donor with multiple sclerosis, enrolled in a pregnancy study.

CDR3 amino acids: CASSQRLGTGGFGYTF. The CDR3 bases are TGCGCCAGCAGCCAAAGGTTGGGGACAGGGGGCTTTGGCTACACCTTC. The rearrangement uses TRBV4-3 and TRBJ1-2, with 12 bases identical to TRBD1. The CDR3 has 16 residues. The V segment lost 2 bases and the J segment 7 bases; nucleotides outside the gene matches: 8. Germline V CDR1 and CDR2: LGHNA, YSLEER.